The text below deals with one T cell receptor beta chain. The data are from a study of shared clonotypes between healthy human individuals. The table came from immunoSEQ multiplex PCR; TCRdb's copy has only in-frame clones and leaves some out. The sample lists about 1.1 million clones, 70% to 80% occurring once. V dropped 2 bases and J dropped 0 bases, with 5 bases sitting between them. The germline V gene encodes CDR1 KGHSH and CDR2 LQKENI. This CDR3 comprises 14 residues. The chain couples TRBV18 to TRBJ1-5; D is undetermined. The sequenced material came from memory CD4+ T cells from PBMCs. Described subset: CD45RA-negative fraction. This receptor was taken from a young man in good health. Some clones in this sample may be carry-over from other donors' samples. Written as DNA, the CDR3 is TGTGCCAGCTCACCAACAAATAGCAATCAGCCCCAGCATTTT. Translation: CASSPTNSNQPQHF.